The clone carrying this T cell receptor beta chain has a handful of counts. Antigen specificity is unknown. The data were taken from a study of blood T cells in healthy people across ages. Points from the study as a whole: Unknown donor CMV status possibly confounded expanded clonotype changes.

The CDR3 contains 14 residues. With 4 bases clipped from V and 8 bases from J, the junction kept 6 bases outside the gene matches. The germline V gene encodes CDR1 SEHNR and CDR2 FQNEAQ (reference sequence). It was with a sample-barcoded 5' primer and a J-beta primer mix that a second PCR of roughly 7 to 11 cycles was run. Each CDR3 protein is one row after TCRdb ran MiXCR on the 5' RACE reads. The sample holds hundreds of thousands of distinct CDR3 sequences, around 50% seen once. This receptor was taken from a man between 35 and 55 years old in good health. Input material: blood. The chain employs TRBV7-9 and TRBJ1-4; 8 nucleotides agree with TRBD1. The CDR3 protein is CASSSQGGNEKLFF. The CDR3 nucleotides read TGTGCCAGCAGCTCACAGGGGGGAAACGAAAAACTGTTTTTT.